The 8 T cell receptor beta chains below come from one sample, sequenced in a study of shared clonotypes between healthy human individuals. Profiled with immunoSEQ multiplex PCR; TCRdb holds only in-frame clones, not every one. The data contain hundreds of thousands of clones, approximately 96% of them singletons. CD8 cells regarded as naive lacked CD45RO, were positively chosen for CCR7, and omitted terminally differentiated effector memory CD45RA+ cells. The sequenced material came from naive CD8+ T cells sorted from blood. The receptors come from a woman in her twenties or thirties in good health.

J is TRBJ2-7 and V is TRBV7-9; D ambiguous. Germline loops: CDR1 SEHNR, CDR2 FQNEAQ (reference sequence). The CDR3 runs to 12 residues. Trimming stripped 10 bases from V and 1 base from J, with 11 bases between. The CDR3 coding sequence is TGTGCCATAGAGGCCTATTCCTACGAGCAGTACTTC. As protein: CAIEAYSYEQYF.

The genes are TRBV6-8 and TRBJ1-3; D possibly corresponds to TRBD1 (5 bases). This CDR3 has 18 amino acids. The germline V gene encodes CDR1 MNHGY and CDR2 SAAAGT. V shed 8 bases and J shed 0 bases, with 23 bases lying between them. CDR3 nucleotide sequence: TGTGCCAGCGGGATTGTCCGGGGGATTATGAGCTCTGGAAACACCATATATTTT. Amino acid sequence: CASGIVRGIMSSGNTIYF.

The rearrangement joins TRBV25-1 to TRBJ1-1, with TRBD1 matching 7 bases. CDR3 length equals 14 residues. Germline CDR1 reads MGHDK; CDR2 reads SYGVNS. The V gene end was trimmed by 3 bases and the J gene end by 1 base; junction bases not matched to a gene: 2. The CDR3 protein is CASSDQGENTEAFF. CDR3 coding DNA: TGTGCCAGCAGTGATCAGGGGGAGAACACTGAAGCTTTCTTT.

V is TRBV6-1 and J is TRBJ1-5; TRBD1 agrees at 9 bases. Germline V gene data show CDR1 as MNHNS and CDR2 as SASEGT. The CDR3 contains 15 residues. V lost 4 bases to trimming and J lost 0 bases; unmatched junction nucleotides: 1. CDR3 loop: CASSGTGVSNQPQHF. CDR3 in DNA: TGTGCCAGCAGTGGGACAGGGGTTAGCAATCAGCCCCAGCATTTT.

The chain has TRBV27 and TRBJ2-2; 9 nucleotides line up with TRBD2. There are 13 residues in the CDR3. The germline V gene has CDR1 MNHEY and CDR2 SMNVEV (reference sequence). Losses at the gene ends were 6 bases for V and 6 bases for J; bases not matched to a gene: 2. The CDR3 region is CASRTSGSGELFF. The DNA for the CDR3 is TGTGCCAGCAGGACTAGCGGATCCGGGGAGCTGTTTTTT.

As for this clone: Other nucleotide sequences in the sample specify the same CDR3. This chain joins TRBV25-1 and TRBJ2-7; the match to TRBD1 covers 9 bases. CDR1 and CDR2 (germline): MGHDK, SYGVNS. With V trimmed by 1 base and J by 5 bases, 3 bases remained unmatched. The CDR3 spans 14 residues. The CDR3 DNA is TGTGCCAGCAGTGAATGGGACAGGGTCCACGAGCAGTACTTC. It translates to CASSEWDRVHEQYF.

The chain carries TRBV28 and TRBJ1-5, with D unresolved. CDR3 length: 16 residues. V was shortened by 4 bases and J by 0 bases, with 13 bases between the two germline ends. Germline V gene data show CDR1 as MDHEN and CDR2 as SYDVKM. CDR3 DNA: TGTGCCAGCAGTTCCCAAAGAGGTTATAGCAATCAGCCCCAGCATTTT. Residues: CASSSQRGYSNQPQHF.

The rearrangement joins TRBV6-1 to TRBJ2-3; TRBD1 is a possible D gene (7 bases). Deletions cut 1 base from V and 1 base from J, with 15 bases between. This CDR3 is 17 amino acids long. Germline V CDR1 and CDR2: MNHNS, SASEGT. CDR3 protein: CASSEVHFRGGTDTQYF. The CDR3 DNA reads TGTGCCAGCAGTGAAGTCCACTTCAGGGGGGGCACAGATACGCAGTATTTT.